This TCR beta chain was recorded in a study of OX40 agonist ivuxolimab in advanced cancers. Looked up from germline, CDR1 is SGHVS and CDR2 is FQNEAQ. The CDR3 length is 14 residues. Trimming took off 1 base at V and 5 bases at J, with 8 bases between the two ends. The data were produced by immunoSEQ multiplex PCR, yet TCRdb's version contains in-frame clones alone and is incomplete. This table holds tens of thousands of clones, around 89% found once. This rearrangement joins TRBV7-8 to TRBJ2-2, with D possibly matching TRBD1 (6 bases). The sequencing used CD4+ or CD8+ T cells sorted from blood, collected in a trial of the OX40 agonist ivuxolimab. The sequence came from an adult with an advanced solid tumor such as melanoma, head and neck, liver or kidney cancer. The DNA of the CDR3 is TGTGCCAGCAGCTTAGGGACAGAGACCGGGGAGCTGTTTTTT. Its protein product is CASSLGTETGELFF.